The clone carrying this T cell receptor (beta chain) was counted ten times or more. The data derive from a study of T cells in Graves' hyperthyroidism and ophthalmopathy. This CDR3 has 16 residues. The germline V gene encodes CDR1 MNHEY and CDR2 SMNVEV (reference sequence). The V and J ends lost 6 bases and 2 bases respectively, with 19 bases between them. RNA transcripts were the template for amplifying TCR beta CDR3 regions. The HTBI primer set was used in a first-round RT-PCR of the TCR CDR3. TCRdb itself ran the multiplex PCR reads through MiXCR, one entry per CDR3 protein. The sample holds approximately 380,000 distinct CDR3 sequences, approximately 18% seen once.

The sequenced sample was blood. J is TRBJ2-5 and V is TRBV27, with TRBD1 as a possible D gene (5 bases). This receptor was taken from a young man with Graves' ophthalmopathy. CDR3 coding DNA: TGTGCCAGCAGCATCACCCTTCCAGGGTTACAAGAGACCCAGTACTTC. Encoded protein: CASSITLPGLQETQYF.